Listed here are 4 T cell receptor beta chains from one sample, sequenced in a study of cytomegalovirus exposure and HLA in healthy donors. Produced via immunoSEQ multiplex PCR; TCRdb's table is partial and in-frame only. The table records about 98,000 clones, roughly 89% of them present only once. The source material was PBMCs. The receptors here all came from a woman in her twenties or thirties in good health and CMV-seronegative.

The chain recombines TRBV7-9 with TRBJ1-2, with D tentatively TRBD1 (6 bases). Germline V lookup: CDR1 SEHNR, CDR2 FQNEAQ (reference sequence). The length of the CDR3 is 15 residues. V lost 7 bases, J lost 4 bases, and 19 bases lay in between. CDR3 in DNA: TGTGCCAGCACCCCGGGGGGGCAGTTGTTCTATGGCTACACCTTC. Protein: CASTPGGQLFYGYTF.

The chain couples TRBV9 to TRBJ1-1; D is unclear. V was cut by 4 bases and J by 4 bases, with 14 bases left in between. Germline V gene data show CDR1 as SGDLS and CDR2 as YYNGEE. The CDR3 is made up of 14 amino acids. The DNA of the CDR3 is TGTGCCAGCAGCCCCGGAGGTTCTGGCACTGAAGCTTTCTTT. Amino acid sequence: CASSPGGSGTEAFF. Complete variable domain (other parts from reference TRBV9 and TRBJ1-1): DSGVTQTPKHLITATGQRVTLRCSPRSGDLSVYWYQQSLDQGLQFLIQYYNGEERAKGNILERFSAQQFPDLHSELNLSSLELGDSALYFCASSPGGSGTEAFFGQGTRLTVV.

This clone was counted once. This chain uses TRBV5-4 with TRBJ1-1; a possible D gene is TRBD1 (5 bases). The CDR3 consists of 14 residues. CDR1 is SGHNT, CDR2 YYREEE, per germline (reference sequence). V lost 4 bases and J lost 5, with 15 bases in between. In DNA, the CDR3 is TGTGCCAGCAGCACCCCCAGGGAGGGGACTGAAGCTTTCTTT. This translates into CASSTPREGTEAFF.

The chain joins TRBV5-1 to TRBJ2-3; D is perhaps TRBD1 (7 bases). V lost 2 bases, J lost 4 bases, and 11 bases lay in between. CDR3 size: 14 residues. CDR1 is SGHRS, CDR2 YFSETQ, per germline. The CDR3 region is CASSFQGGADTQYF. The CDR3 coding sequence is TGCGCCAGCAGCTTCCAGGGGGGCGCAGATACGCAGTATTTT.